This TCR beta chain originates from a study of vaccination and CD4 T cells after COVID-19. As for this clonotype: Its antigen remains unidentified.

V gave up 5 bases and J gave up 0 bases, with 7 bases separating them. Germline-derived CDR1 and CDR2 are SNHLY and FYNNEI. This CDR3 region has 13 residues. Sequence data for DNA of cultured CD4+ T cells were generated by the Oncomine TCR Beta short-read assay. Genomic DNA was isolated from cultured CD4+ T cells. TCRdb analysed the PCR reads with MiXCR anew, one entry per CDR3 protein. The sample includes about 14,000 distinct CDR3 sequences, roughly 30% of them seen just once. The treatment is: roughly 11-day PBMC culture with coronavirus spike peptide pools or control peptides (ViraFEST assay). The chain combines TRBV2 with TRBJ1-1; D gene uncertain. The sequenced material came from cultured CD4+ T cells from blood. The clonotype originates from a human donor with COVID-19. The CDR3 sequence is CASSLSMNTEAFF. The CDR3, as DNA: TGTGCCAGCAGTCTAAGTATGAACACTGAAGCTTTCTTT.